These 21 T cell receptor beta chains share one sample of origin, sequenced in a study of blood T cell repertoires in COVID-19. Some clones are missing from TCRdb's copy, which holds only in-frame ones; the method was immunoSEQ multiplex PCR. This sample has fewer than 300,000 clones, with 75% to 95% found just once. The sample taken for sequencing was PBMCs or T cells enriched from blood (not recorded which). The receptors here all came from a woman between 25 and 40 years old who had recovered from COVID-19.

The rearrangement uses TRBV11-2 and TRBJ2-3; D ambiguous. Trimming pared 6 bases from V and 0 bases from J, leaving 4 bases between. Germline V gene sequence: CDR1 SGHAT, CDR2 FQNNGV. CDR3 size: 12 residues. The CDR3 here is CASRYSTDTQYF. CDR3 bases: TGTGCCAGCAGATATAGCACAGATACGCAGTATTTT.

The rearrangement uses TRBV7-8 and TRBJ2-2; D is unclear. Trimming pared 5 bases from V and 4 bases from J, leaving 11 bases between. Germline assignment: CDR1 SGHVS and CDR2 FQNEAQ. The CDR3 runs to 14 residues. Written as DNA, the CDR3 is TGTGCCAGCAGCCTTGGTGTACTCACCGGGGAGCTGTTTTTT. Residues: CASSLGVLTGELFF.

This chain joins TRBV6-2 or TRBV6-3 and TRBJ1-5; D uncertain. Germline lookup yields CDR1 MNHEY and CDR2 SVGEGT. This CDR3 is built from 16 residues. Trimming shortened V by 4 bases and J by 1 base, and 14 bases separated the two germline ends. The CDR3 sequence is CASSFGPGGSNQPQHF. CDR3 bases: TGTGCCAGCAGTTTTGGTCCCGGCGGGAGCAATCAGCCCCAGCATTTT.

This chain joins TRBV27 and TRBJ2-7; 8 nucleotides line up with TRBD1. This CDR3 is 14 amino acids long. V was clipped by 5 bases and J by 6 bases; unmatched bases: 9. The germline V gene has CDR1 MNHEY and CDR2 SMNVEV (reference sequence). The CDR3 here is CASSPQGARTEQYF. The CDR3 DNA reads TGTGCCAGCAGTCCCCAGGGGGCCCGAACCGAGCAGTACTTC.

The V gene is TRBV6-1, the J gene TRBJ1-5; the D is unclear. CDR1 MNHNS and CDR2 SASEGT come from the germline V gene. Trimming shortened V by 2 bases and J by 4 bases, and 6 bases separated the two germline ends. The CDR3 is 13 residues long. In nucleotides, the CDR3 is TGTGCCAGCAGTGAATACAAGAATCAGCCCCAGCATTTT. Residues: CASSEYKNQPQHF.

The J gene is TRBJ1-6, the V gene TRBV28; D not certain. The length of the CDR3 is 13 residues. The germline V gene has CDR1 MDHEN and CDR2 SYDVKM. V lost 8 bases and J 7 bases, leaving 12 bases between the germline ends. The DNA for the CDR3 is TGTGCCAGCCAGGTTTCATTCAATTCACCCCTCCACTTT. It is translated as CASQVSFNSPLHF.

The V call is TRBV11-2, the J call TRBJ1-5, with TRBD1 matching 8 bases. Germline CDR1 SGHAT, CDR2 FQNNGV. Trimming removed 2 bases from V and 6 bases from J; junction bases left unmatched: 6. The length of the CDR3 is 15 residues. CDR3 loop: CASSLNTGGSQPQHF. The CDR3 region has the DNA TGTGCCAGCAGCTTAAATACAGGGGGTTCTCAGCCCCAGCATTTT.

V is TRBV7-9 and J is TRBJ2-7; TRBD1 agrees at 11 bases. Germline CDR1 reads SEHNR; CDR2 reads FQNEAQ (reference sequence). The CDR3 has 16 amino acids. J gave up 3 bases and V 4 bases, and 8 bases lay outside the gene matches. The CDR3 loop reads CASSWTGGASIYEQYF. The CDR3 region has the DNA TGTGCCAGCAGCTGGACAGGGGGCGCCTCCATCTACGAGCAGTACTTC.

This clone was counted between two and nine times. The V gene is TRBV4-1, the J gene TRBJ1-1; 10 positions match TRBD1. J was trimmed by 5 bases and V by 0 bases; bases with no gene match: 12. The CDR3 runs to 18 residues. The germline V gene has CDR1 MGHRA and CDR2 YSYEKL. In DNA form, the CDR3 reads TGCGCCAGCAGCCAAGATCGTTACGGGACAGGGGTTTTAACTGAAGCTTTCTTT. Its protein is CASSQDRYGTGVLTEAFF.

The chain combines TRBV5-1 with TRBJ1-4; 7 bases fit TRBD1. The V gene end was trimmed by 4 bases and the J gene end by 7 bases; junction bases not matched to a gene: 10. CDR1 and CDR2 from the germline V gene are SGHRS and YFSETQ. There are 15 residues in the CDR3. CDR3 in DNA: TGCGCCAGCAGCACCCAGACAGGGCAGGTTGAAAAACTGTTTTTT. This codes for CASSTQTGQVEKLFF.

Here the CDR3 reads CATSRGLAGGPHNEQFF. The CDR3 DNA is TGTGCCACCAGCAGGGGGTTAGCGGGAGGGCCCCACAATGAGCAGTTCTTC. V is TRBV15 and J is TRBJ2-1, with 11 nucleotides matching TRBD2. The V gene's germline CDR1 is LNHNV and CDR2 YYDKDF (reference sequence). The J segment lost 5 bases and the V segment lost 3 bases, leaving 9 bases of the junction unmatched. The CDR3 has 17 residues.

This sequence joins TRBV7-3 and TRBJ1-2; D gene unclear. The V gene lost 5 bases and the J gene lost 6 bases, with 19 bases spanning the gap. The CDR3 covers 15 residues. CDR1 SGHTA and CDR2 FQGTGA come from the germline V gene. Here the CDR3 reads CASSPTAGKYHGYTF. In DNA, the CDR3 is TGTGCCAGCAGCCCTACTGCGGGGAAGTATCATGGCTACACCTTC.

The chain recombines TRBV28 with TRBJ2-1; TRBD1 agrees at 9 bases. Unmatched junction bases numbered 9, after V lost 4 bases and J lost 5 bases. The CDR3 contains 16 residues. Germline V gene data show CDR1 as MDHEN and CDR2 as SYDVKM. The CDR3 coding sequence is TGTGCCAGCAGTTCACACGGGACAGGGTTCAACAATGAGCAGTTCTTC. It codes for CASSSHGTGFNNEQFF.

The gene calls are TRBV7-9 and TRBJ2-4, with D possibly being TRBD1 (6 bases). The CDR3 consists of 18 residues. Germline V lookup: CDR1 SEHNR, CDR2 FQNEAQ (reference sequence). V was cut by 2 bases and J by 1 base, with 18 bases left in between. For the CDR3, the DNA is TGTGCCAGCAGCTTAATCCAGGGGATGAACCTGGCCAAAAACATTCAGTACTTC. Its translation: CASSLIQGMNLAKNIQYF.

This clone was seen once. This sequence joins TRBV4-1 and TRBJ2-7, with 11 bases identical to TRBD2. The CDR3 consists of 15 residues. Germline CDR1 reads MGHRA; CDR2 reads YSYEKL. V lost 4 bases and J lost 0; bases outside the gene matches: 2. The CDR3 spells CASSRLAGFSYEQYF. Here the CDR3 DNA reads TGCGCCAGCAGCCGACTAGCGGGATTCTCCTACGAGCAGTACTTC.

This clone was detected a few times. The rearrangement uses TRBV27 and TRBJ2-2; 7 nucleotides line up with TRBD1. The CDR3 has 14 amino acids. Per germline, CDR1 MNHEY and CDR2 SMNVEV (reference sequence). The CDR3 DNA sequence: TGTCCTAACGACAAGGGGGCGCCCACCGGGGAGCTGTTTTTT. Protein product: CPNDKGAPTGELFF.

The rearrangement joins TRBV3-1 (or the pseudogene TRBV3-2) to TRBJ2-4, with TRBD2 matching over 7 bases. V gave up 0 bases and J gave up 15 bases; unmatched junction bases: 11. The CDR3 contains 14 residues. Per the germline V gene, CDR1 is LGHDT and CDR2 is YNNKEL (reference sequence). The CDR3 region is CASSQEIGLGILYF. The CDR3 DNA reads TGTGCCAGCAGCCAAGAGATCGGACTAGGAATTTTGTACTTC.

This chain connects TRBV19 to TRBJ2-7; maybe TRBD1 (5 bases). The CDR3 contains 14 residues. CDR1 is LNHDA and CDR2 is SQIVND in the germline V gene (reference sequence). The germline V and J ends were trimmed by 1 base and 2 bases, with 9 bases remaining between them. CDR3 nucleotide sequence: TGTGCCAGTAGTATAGGGGGCGGCACCTACGAGCAGTACTTC. This sequence encodes CASSIGGGTYEQYF.

The rearrangement joins TRBV11-3 to TRBJ2-5; TRBD2 is a possible D gene (5 bases). Trimming took off 1 base at V and 4 bases at J, with 7 bases between the two ends. Germline V gives CDR1 SGHNT, CDR2 YENEEA. The CDR3 runs to 13 residues. The CDR3 nucleotides read TGTGCCAGCAGCTTAGTTGGAGGAGAGACCCAGTACTTC. Translation: CASSLVGGETQYF.

This chain connects TRBV7-8 to TRBJ2-5; possibly TRBD1 for D (5 bases). The CDR3 contains 16 residues. Trimming shortened V by 1 base and J by 1 base, and 13 bases separated the two germline ends. Germline CDR1 reads SGHVS; CDR2 reads FQNEAQ. CDR3 residues: CASSLVWTIRQETQYF. The CDR3 nucleotides are TGTGCCAGCAGCTTAGTTTGGACAATCCGCCAAGAGACCCAGTACTTC.

The chain combines TRBV28 with TRBJ2-2, with D possibly TRBD1 on 6 matching bases. Germline assignment: CDR1 MDHEN and CDR2 SYDVKM. This CDR3 region has 15 residues. V gave up 3 bases and J gave up 3 bases, with 11 bases separating them. The DNA of the CDR3 is TGTGCCAGCAGTTTGTCAGGGGCATACACCGGGGAGCTGTTTTTT. Translation gives CASSLSGAYTGELFF.